The next 28 T cell receptor beta chains were all read from a single sample in a study of glioma-infiltrating T cells after dendritic cell vaccination. Sequenced by immunoSEQ multiplex PCR; TCRdb stores in-frame clones only, minus some. Of roughly 52,000 clones in the sample, 65% to 90% were seen once. The starting material was blood, obtained before dendritic cell vaccination. These receptors came from a human donor with glioblastoma.

The V gene is TRBV30, the J gene TRBJ2-7, with TRBD2 matching 7 bases. V lost 2 bases to trimming and J lost 1 base; unmatched junction nucleotides: 5. This CDR3 region has 14 residues. Germline CDR1 GTSNPN, CDR2 SVGIG (reference sequence). The CDR3 nucleotides are TGTGCCTGGAGTACGGGGGGTGGGTCCTACGAGCAGTACTTC. Its translation is CAWSTGGGSYEQYF. The full variable domain, with the rest looked up from reference TRBV30 and TRBJ2-7, is SQTIHQWPATLVQPVGSPLSLECTVEGTSNPNLYWYRQAAGRGLQLLFYSVGIGQISSEVPQNLSASRPQDRQFILSSKKLLLSDSGFYLCAWSTGGGSYEQYFGPGTRLTVT.

This clone has only a few counts. This chain joins TRBV2 and TRBJ2-1; D not resolved. The ends were cut back, 6 bases at V and 0 bases at J, with 12 bases in the middle. Germline lookup yields CDR1 SNHLY and CDR2 FYNNEI. The CDR3 has 15 amino acids. The CDR3 DNA follows: TGTGCCAGCAGCGACCTCTCGGGCTCCTACAATGAGCAGTTCTTC. Translating gives CASSDLSGSYNEQFF. Drawing the rest from reference TRBV2 and TRBJ2-1, the complete variable domain is EPEVTQTPSHQVTQMGQEVILRCVPISNHLYFYWYRQILGQKVEFLVSFYNNEISEKSEIFDDQFSVERPDGSNFTLKIRSTKLEDSAMYFCASSDLSGSYNEQFFGPGTRLTVL.

This clone was seen more than once but under ten times. The rearrangement links TRBV19 to TRBJ2-3, with D possibly being TRBD2 (6 bases). Trimming shortened V by 5 bases and J by 6 bases, and 18 bases separated the two germline ends. Germline CDR1 reads LNHDA; CDR2 reads SQIVND (reference sequence). The CDR3 totals 15 residues. CDR3 sequence reads: CASSEVAAAGDTQYF. The DNA of the CDR3 is TGTGCCAGTAGTGAGGTAGCGGCGGCCGGGGATACGCAGTATTTT.

This clone was seen just once. The gene calls are TRBV7-8 and TRBJ2-7; a weak D match, TRBD2 (7 bases). In germline, CDR1 is SGHVS, CDR2 FQNEAQ. This CDR3 comprises 17 residues. V was clipped by 1 base and J by 0 bases, with 16 bases between them. This CDR3 reads CASSLGGAGVHSYEQYF. CDR3 in DNA: TGTGCCAGCAGCTTAGGGGGGGCGGGAGTCCACTCCTACGAGCAGTACTTC.

The CDR3 spells CASSPRLADGTDTQYF. CDR3 in DNA: TGCGCCAGCAGCCCTAGACTAGCGGACGGCACAGATACGCAGTATTTT. The rearrangement joins TRBV5-1 to TRBJ2-3; 9 nucleotides align to TRBD2. This CDR3 spans 16 amino acids. Germline V gene data show CDR1 as SGHRS and CDR2 as YFSETQ. Unmatched junction bases numbered 7, after V lost 4 bases and J lost 1 base.

The V and J genes are TRBV19 and TRBJ2-1; D not certain. CDR3 size: 17 residues. CDR1 is LNHDA, CDR2 SQIVND, per germline (reference sequence). Trimming left V 1 base short and J 0 bases short, with 13 bases between. The CDR3 DNA reads as TGTGCCAGTAGTATAGTCTCGGGTAGAAGCTCCTACAATGAGCAGTTCTTC. It encodes CASSIVSGRSSYNEQFF.

This rearrangement joins TRBV28 to TRBJ1-2, with 10 positions matching TRBD1. This CDR3 is built from 13 residues. V lost 6 bases and J lost 7; bases outside the gene matches: 5. CDR1 is MDHEN, CDR2 SYDVKM, per germline. In DNA, the CDR3 is TGTGCCAGCAGCTCCCGGGACAGGGGTGGCTACACCTTC. It specifies CASSSRDRGGYTF.

The chain recombines TRBV27 with TRBJ2-5; maybe TRBD1 (6 bases). The ends were cut back, 3 bases at V and 6 bases at J, with 41 bases in the middle. The germline V gene encodes CDR1 MNHEY and CDR2 SMNVEV (reference sequence). The length of the CDR3 is 23 residues. Here the CDR3 DNA reads TGTGCCAGCAGTTTTAGCCACCGGGACACCCTCAAGGGAGAACAGTCTCCGCGGAAGACCCAGTACTTC. This gives the protein CASSFSHRDTLKGEQSPRKTQYF.

The chain combines TRBV19 with TRBJ1-6, with D maybe TRBD1 (5 bases). The CDR3 contains 14 residues. Germline loops: CDR1 LNHDA, CDR2 SQIVND (reference sequence). The V gene lost 5 bases and the J gene lost 8 bases, with 13 bases spanning the gap. CDR3 nucleotides: TGTGCCAGTAGTCGCGGCAGGGATTATTCACCCCTCCACTTT. This gives the protein CASSRGRDYSPLHF.

The chain employs TRBV13 and TRBJ2-5; 11 nucleotides match TRBD1. The CDR3 consists of 16 residues. The V gene end was trimmed by 0 bases and the J gene end by 4 bases; junction bases not matched to a gene: 4. CDR1 and CDR2 from the germline V gene are PRHDT and FYEKMQ (reference sequence). The DNA of the CDR3 is TGTGCCAGCAGCTTAGGCGGGACAGGGGGTGGAGAGACCCAGTACTTC. Translation gives CASSLGGTGGGETQYF.

CDR3 amino acids: CAISDRKDRTPYEQYF. CDR3 nucleotides: TGTGCCATCAGTGATCGTAAAGACAGAACTCCCTACGAGCAGTACTTC. The rearrangement joins TRBV10-3 to TRBJ2-7; TRBD1 is a possible D gene (5 bases). The V end was cut by 3 bases, the J end by 2 bases, with 17 bases between. The germline CDR1 and CDR2 sequences are ENHRY and SYGVKD. This CDR3 has 16 amino acids.

V usage is TRBV18 and J usage is TRBJ2-7; 7 bases are shared with TRBD2. J lost 7 bases, V lost 3 bases, and 12 bases had no gene match. Germline V gives CDR1 KGHSH, CDR2 LQKENI. The CDR3 contains 15 residues. CDR3 sequence (DNA): TGTGCCAGCTCACCGCCCTCTCAGCGGGGTAGGGAGCAGTACTTC. Protein: CASSPPSQRGREQYF.

This CDR3 is CATSRSSSGTGNSPLHF. For the CDR3, the DNA is TGTGCCACCAGCAGATCATCCTCCGGGACAGGCAATTCACCCCTCCACTTT. The chain employs TRBV15 and TRBJ1-6; 8 bases map to TRBD1. CDR3 length: 17 amino acids. Germline V gene lookup returns CDR1 LNHNV and CDR2 YYDKDF (reference sequence). V shed 2 bases, J shed 7 bases, and the junction held 10 bases outside the gene matches.

The table lists this clone with a few counts. This chain connects TRBV27 to TRBJ1-1, with D perhaps matching TRBD1 (5 bases). Germline lookup yields CDR1 MNHEY and CDR2 SMNVEV (reference sequence). CDR3 length: 14 residues. V was clipped by 3 bases and J by 5 bases, with 13 bases between them. CDR3 sequence: CASSFEAGRTEAFF. DNA for the CDR3: TGTGCCAGCAGTTTCGAGGCGGGGCGAACTGAAGCTTTCTTT.

The J gene is TRBJ2-5, the V gene TRBV7-9; a possible D gene is TRBD1 (5 bases). Trimming removed 6 bases from V and 1 base from J, with 9 bases in between. There are 13 residues in the CDR3. Germline CDR1 and CDR2: SEHNR and FQNEAQ (reference sequence). For the CDR3, the DNA is TGTGCCAGCAGGCCAGGGTTCCAAGAGACCCAGTACTTC. Residues: CASRPGFQETQYF.

J is TRBJ1-2 and V is TRBV30; 10 bases are shared with TRBD1. Looked up from germline, CDR1 is GTSNPN and CDR2 is SVGIG (reference sequence). Unmatched junction bases numbered 13, after V lost 2 bases and J lost 1 base. The CDR3 extends over 18 amino acids. The chain's CDR3 is CAWSLNSRDRGFNYGYTF. As DNA, the CDR3 is TGTGCCTGGAGTCTGAACTCCCGGGACAGGGGATTTAACTATGGCTACACCTTC.

The chain combines TRBV5-1 with TRBJ1-4; a possible D gene is TRBD1 (6 bases). Per germline, CDR1 SGHRS and CDR2 YFSETQ. This CDR3 region has 14 residues. V shed 5 bases and J shed 7 bases, with 15 bases lying between them. DNA for the CDR3: TGCGCCAGCAGTCGGGACAACCCCGGTGAAAAACTGTTTTTT. As protein: CASSRDNPGEKLFF. Filled out from reference TRBV5-1 and TRBJ1-4, the complete variable domain reads KAGVTQTPRYLIKTRGQQVTLSCSPISGHRSVSWYQQTPGQGLQFLFEYFSETQRNKGNFPGRFSGRQFSNSRSEMNVSTLELGDSALYLCASSRDNPGEKLFFGSGTQLSVL.

The chain uses TRBV2 and TRBJ1-5, with a tentative D call TRBD1 (6 bases). Germline CDR1 reads SNHLY; CDR2 reads FYNNEI. With 3 bases removed from V and 4 bases from J, the gap between germline ends came to 25 bases. The CDR3 covers 19 residues. The CDR3 reads CASSDNPNSGVVGNQPQHF. The CDR3 DNA follows: TGTGCCAGCAGTGATAACCCAAACTCAGGGGTGGTAGGGAATCAGCCCCAGCATTTT.

The V and J genes are TRBV7-8 and TRBJ1-2, with D possibly being TRBD1 (5 bases). The CDR3 contains 13 residues. Germline V gene data show CDR1 as SGHVS and CDR2 as FQNEAQ. V shed 2 bases and J shed 7 bases, with 11 bases lying between them. CDR3 protein: CASSLTRAAGYTF. CDR3 nucleotides: TGTGCCAGCAGCTTAACCAGGGCTGCTGGCTACACCTTC. Filled out from reference TRBV7-8 and TRBJ1-2, the complete variable domain reads GAGVSQSPRYKVAKRGQDVALRCDPISGHVSLFWYQQALGQGPEFLTYFQNEAQLDKSGLPSDRFFAERPEGSVSTLKIQRTQQEDSAVYLCASSLTRAAGYTFGSGTRLTVV.

This clone was detected once. This chain links TRBV15 with TRBJ2-3; D perhaps matches TRBD1 (6 bases). The CDR3 contains 16 residues. V was clipped by 10 bases and J by 0 bases, with 20 bases between them. Germline values: CDR1 LNHNV, CDR2 YYDKDF (reference sequence). This CDR3 reads CASLNRVGPSTDTQYF. DNA of the CDR3: TGTGCCAGCCTTAACAGGGTAGGGCCTAGCACAGATACGCAGTATTTT.

In the case of this clone: The junction departs from the called germline gene at one end, perhaps through a read error. At the DNA level, this CDR3 is encoded by other sequences in the same sample as well. The chain employs TRBV5-4 and TRBJ1-6; tentatively, D is TRBD1 (6 bases). The V gene's germline CDR1 is SGHNT and CDR2 YYREEE (reference sequence). The CDR3 extends over 14 amino acids. The CDR3 here is CAAGPQGNNSPLHF. The CDR3 region has the DNA TGTGCCGCAGGACCACAGGGTAATAATTCCCCCCTCCACTTT.

This clone was seen once. The chain couples TRBV5-1 to TRBJ2-1; maybe TRBD1 (5 bases). Trimming shortened V by 2 bases and J by 9 bases, and 15 bases separated the two germline ends. Germline CDR1 and CDR2: SGHRS and YFSETQ. The CDR3 covers 14 residues. DNA of the CDR3: TGCGCCAGCAGCTTAGGGGTCCTAAGGAGTGAGCAGTTCTTC. This sequence encodes CASSLGVLRSEQFF.

The chain recombines TRBV7-6 with TRBJ2-1; 7 positions match TRBD2. Germline lookup yields CDR1 SGHVS and CDR2 FNYEAQ. V shed 7 bases, J shed 5 bases, and the junction held 14 bases outside the gene matches. The CDR3 is 16 residues long. CDR3 region: CASKGPLGGGDNEQFF. CDR3 DNA: TGTGCCAGCAAAGGACCTCTTGGCGGGGGTGACAATGAGCAGTTCTTC.

The chain recombines TRBV4-2 with TRBJ2-7, with 12 bases lining up with TRBD2. Germline V gives CDR1 LGHNA, CDR2 YNFKEQ. The J segment lost 4 bases and the V segment lost 0 bases, leaving 4 bases of the junction unmatched. The CDR3 covers 16 residues. CDR3 sequence: CASSQERTSGVYEQYF. CDR3 in DNA: TGTGCCAGCAGCCAAGAAAGGACTAGCGGGGTATACGAGCAGTACTTC.

The V call is TRBV5-1, the J call TRBJ2-1; 16 bases fit TRBD2. This CDR3 has 18 amino acids. The germline CDR1 and CDR2 sequences are SGHRS and YFSETQ. After removal of 6 bases from V and 3 bases from J, the junction contained 9 bases not matched to a gene. The CDR3 loop reads CASTPGTSGGEYYNEQFF. The CDR3 DNA is TGCGCCAGCACCCCCGGGACTAGCGGGGGGGAATACTACAATGAGCAGTTCTTC.

The CDR3 reads CASEERGIDEQFF. The CDR3, as DNA: TGTGCCAGCGAAGAGCGGGGAATCGATGAGCAGTTCTTC. This chain joins TRBV2 and TRBJ2-1, with TRBD2 matching 7 bases. The CDR3 has 13 residues. The trim removed 8 bases at V and 8 bases at J, leaving 9 bases unmatched. Germline CDR1 is SNHLY and CDR2 is FYNNEI.

The CDR3: CASSQGFSGNTIYF. The DNA for the CDR3 is TGTGCCAGCAGTCAGGGTTTCTCTGGAAACACCATATATTTT. The rearrangement links TRBV6-6 to TRBJ1-3, with D possibly TRBD1 on 5 matching bases. The germline V gene encodes CDR1 MNHNY and CDR2 SVGAGI (reference sequence). The CDR3 sequence is 14 residues long. V was clipped by 5 bases and J by 0 bases, with 8 bases between them.

V usage is TRBV18 and J usage is TRBJ2-1; possibly TRBD2 for D (8 bases). Deletions cut 2 bases from V and 5 bases from J, with 16 bases between. CDR1 is KGHSH and CDR2 is LQKENI in the germline V gene. This CDR3 is built from 16 residues. CDR3 loop: CASSPWDSGSNNEQFF. The CDR3 region has the DNA TGTGCCAGCTCACCATGGGACAGCGGGAGTAACAATGAGCAGTTCTTC.